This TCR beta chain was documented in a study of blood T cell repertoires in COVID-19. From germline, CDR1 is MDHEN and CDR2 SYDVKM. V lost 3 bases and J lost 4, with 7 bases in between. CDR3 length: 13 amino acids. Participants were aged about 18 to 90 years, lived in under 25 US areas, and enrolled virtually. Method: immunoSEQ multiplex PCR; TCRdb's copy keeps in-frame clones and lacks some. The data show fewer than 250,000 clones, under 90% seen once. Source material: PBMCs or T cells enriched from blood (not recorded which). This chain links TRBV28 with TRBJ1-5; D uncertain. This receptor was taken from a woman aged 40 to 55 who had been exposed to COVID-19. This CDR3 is CASSFRENQPQHF. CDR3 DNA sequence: TGTGCCAGCAGTTTCCGGGAGAATCAGCCCCAGCATTTT.